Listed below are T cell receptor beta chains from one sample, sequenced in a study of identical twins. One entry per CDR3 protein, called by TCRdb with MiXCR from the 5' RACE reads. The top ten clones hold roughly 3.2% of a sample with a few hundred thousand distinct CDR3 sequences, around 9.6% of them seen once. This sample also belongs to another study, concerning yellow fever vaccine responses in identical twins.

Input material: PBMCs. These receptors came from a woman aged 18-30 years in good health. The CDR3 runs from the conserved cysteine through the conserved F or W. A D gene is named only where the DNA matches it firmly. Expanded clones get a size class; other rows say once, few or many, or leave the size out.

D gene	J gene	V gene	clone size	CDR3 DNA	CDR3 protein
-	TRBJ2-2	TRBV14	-	TGTGCCAGCAGCCAGATCGTTACCGGGGAGCTGTTTTTT	CASSQIVTGELFF
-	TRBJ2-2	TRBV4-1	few	TGCGCCAGCAGCCAAGTTTCCGGCTTCGCGAACACCGGGGAGCTGTTTTTT	CASSQVSGFANTGELFF
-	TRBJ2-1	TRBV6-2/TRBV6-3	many	TGTGCCAGCAGCCCGACGACTACCCCGGGGGTGAATGAGCAGTTCTTC	CASSPTTTPGVNEQFF
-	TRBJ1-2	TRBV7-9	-	TGTGCCAGCAGCTTAGTACACGATGGCTACACCTTC	CASSLVHDGYTF
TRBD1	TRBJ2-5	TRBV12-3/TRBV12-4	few	TGTGCCAGCAGTAACCGACAGGGCGACCAAGAGACCCAGTACTTC	CASSNRQGDQETQYF
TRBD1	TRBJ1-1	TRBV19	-	TGTGCCAGTAGTACCGGTCCCGGGACAGCGGAAGCTTTCTTT	CASSTGPGTAEAFF
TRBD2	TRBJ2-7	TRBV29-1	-	TGCAGCGTTCGGCTAGCGGTCTCCTACGAGCAGTACTTC	CSVRLAVSYEQYF
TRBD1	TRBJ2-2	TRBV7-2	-	TGTGCCAGCAGCCGGAACCCCGGGACAGGCACCGGGGAGCTGTTTTTT	CASSRNPGTGTGELFF
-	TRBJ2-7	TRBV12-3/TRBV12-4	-	TGTGCCAGCAGACGCCGGGACGTGGCCTACGAGCAGCACTTC	CASRRRDVAYEQHF
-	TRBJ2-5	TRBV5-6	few	TGTGCCAGCAGCGCGGAAGGGACAAATCAAGAGACCCAGTACTTC	CASSAEGTNQETQYF
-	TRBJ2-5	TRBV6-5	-	TGTGCCAGCAGTTACTCCGAGTACCAAGAGACCCAGTACTTC	CASSYSEYQETQYF
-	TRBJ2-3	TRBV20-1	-	TGCAGTGGCGCTATTGGGGATACGCAGTATTTT	CSGAIGDTQYF
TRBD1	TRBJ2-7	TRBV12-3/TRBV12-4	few	TGTGCCAGCAGAATGACAGGGGGCCCCTACGAGCAGTACTTC	CASRMTGGPYEQYF
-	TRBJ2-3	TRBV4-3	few	TGCGCCAGCAGCCAAGAGCTCCTCCATGCAGATACGCAGTATTTT	CASSQELLHADTQYF
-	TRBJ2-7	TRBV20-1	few	TGCAGTGCTAGAGATAGGAGGGGTGGCGAGCAGTACTTC	CSARDRRGGEQYF
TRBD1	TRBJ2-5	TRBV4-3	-	TGCGCCAGCAGCCCAAGAAGGGGGACAGGGTTCCAAGAGACCCAGTACTTC	CASSPRRGTGFQETQYF
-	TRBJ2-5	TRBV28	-	TGTGCAAGCCGAACATCGGCTGAAGAGACCCAGTACTTC	CASRTSAEETQYF
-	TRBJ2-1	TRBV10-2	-	TGCGCCAGCAGTGTATGGGCCGAATCATACAATGAGCAGTTCTTC	CASSVWAESYNEQFF
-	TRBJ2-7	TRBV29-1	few	TGCAGCGTTGTTGTCAGGATGGGGTGGGAGCAGTACTTC	CSVVVRMGWEQYF
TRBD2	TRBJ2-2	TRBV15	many	TGTGCCACCAGCAGAGGGGGACTAGCGGGTCCCAGGGAGCTGTTTTTT	CATSRGGLAGPRELFF
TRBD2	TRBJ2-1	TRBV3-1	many	TGTGCCAGCAGCCAAGATGCGGGGGGCAGTGAGCAGTTCTTC	CASSQDAGGSEQFF
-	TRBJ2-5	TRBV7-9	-	TGTGCCAGCAGCTCCGGACGTTGGGGACGACCACAAGAGACCCAGTACTTC	CASSSGRWGRPQETQYF
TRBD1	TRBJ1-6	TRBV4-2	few	TGTGCCAGCAGCCAGGTCGTCCGGGACAGGGCCAATGGGGCCCTCCACTTT	CASSQVVRDRANGALHF
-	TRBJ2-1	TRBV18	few	TGTGCCAGCAAAAGTCCGGCAGATTACTCCTACAATGAGCAGTTCTTC	CASKSPADYSYNEQFF
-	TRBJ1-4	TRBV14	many	TGTGCCAGCAGGCAAAATGAAAAACTGTTTTTT	CASRQNEKLFF
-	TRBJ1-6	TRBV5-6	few	TGTGCCAGCAGCTTTGGTTCGGGAGTAAATTCACCCCTCCACTTT	CASSFGSGVNSPLHF
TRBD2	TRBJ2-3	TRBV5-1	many	TGCGCCAGCAGCTTGGACCCTAGCGGGGGGGCCACAGATACGCAGTATTTT	CASSLDPSGGATDTQYF
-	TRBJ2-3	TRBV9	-	TGTGCCAGCAGTGGAGCCGACCGGGCTACGCAGTATTTT	CASSGADRATQYF
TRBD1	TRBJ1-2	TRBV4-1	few	TGCGCCAGCAGCCCCCAGGGGGGGTTGGACTATGGCTACACCTTC	CASSPQGGLDYGYTF
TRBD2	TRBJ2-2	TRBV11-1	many	TGTGCCAGCAGCTTAGCACTGGGACTAGCGGAGCCGAACACCGGGGAGCTGTTTTTT	CASSLALGLAEPNTGELFF
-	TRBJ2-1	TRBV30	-	TGTGCCTGGAGTGGAAACGAGCAGTTCTTC	CAWSGNEQFF
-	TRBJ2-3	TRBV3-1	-	TGTGCCAGCAGCCAATTCTTTAGCGGACTCACAGATACGCAGTATTTT	CASSQFFSGLTDTQYF
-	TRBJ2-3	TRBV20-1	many	TGCAGTGCTAGCGGCAGGACAATTAGTAAAGATACGCAGTATTTT	CSASGRTISKDTQYF
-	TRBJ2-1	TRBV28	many	TGTGCCAGCAGTTTAGTCATGGGGGGACATGAGCAGTTCTTC	CASSLVMGGHEQFF
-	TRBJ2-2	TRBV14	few	TGTGCCAGCAGCCAAGTTACAAGCAAGGTATTCACCGGGGAGCTGTTTTTT	CASSQVTSKVFTGELFF
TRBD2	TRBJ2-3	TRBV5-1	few	TGCGCCAGCAGCGCACTGCGGGGGTATAGCGCAGATACGCAGTATTTT	CASSALRGYSADTQYF
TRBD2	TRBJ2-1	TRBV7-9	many	TGTGCCAGCAGCTCCGGGACTAGCAGTTGGGAGCAGTTCTTC	CASSSGTSSWEQFF
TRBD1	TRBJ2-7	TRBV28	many	TGTGCCAGCACCCCCCACAGGGGCAGCTCCTACGAGCAGTACTTC	CASTPHRGSSYEQYF
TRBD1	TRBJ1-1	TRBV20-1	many	TGCAGTGCGATGAGGGACAGCTGGAACACTGAAGCTTTCTTT	CSAMRDSWNTEAFF
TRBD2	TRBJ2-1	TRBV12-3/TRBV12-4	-	TGTGCCAGCAAACAGACTAGCGGTTACAATGAGCAGTTCTTC	CASKQTSGYNEQFF
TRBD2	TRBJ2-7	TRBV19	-	TGTGCCAGTAGTGAGACGCTAGCGGGAGGGAGAGAGCAGTACTTC	CASSETLAGGREQYF
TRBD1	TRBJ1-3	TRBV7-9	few	TGTGCCAGCAGCTTCCGGACAGGTCCTGGAAACACCACATATTTT	CASSFRTGPGNTTYF
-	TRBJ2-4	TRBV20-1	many	TGCAGTGCTGATGAAGGGGCTAGTGGCAAAAACATTCAGTACTTC	CSADEGASGKNIQYF
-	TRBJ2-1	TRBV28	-	TGTGCCAGCAGTTTTTTTCTTTTGTTTTCCGAGCAGTTCTTC	CASSFFLLFSEQFF
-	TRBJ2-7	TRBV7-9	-	TGTGCCAGCAGCTTAGCGCGGGCTACCTACGAGCAGTACTTC	CASSLARATYEQYF
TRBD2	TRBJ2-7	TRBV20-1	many	TGCAGTGCTAGCGAAGCGGGGACTTCCTTCTACGAGCAGTACTTC	CSASEAGTSFYEQYF
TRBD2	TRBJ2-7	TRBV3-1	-	TGTGCCAGCAGCCGGACGGGGGGGGAATACGAGCAGTACTTC	CASSRTGGEYEQYF
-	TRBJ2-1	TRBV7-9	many	TGTGCCAGCAGCTTGTCCGGGACTCTCGCAGTTGAGCAGTTCTTC	CASSLSGTLAVEQFF
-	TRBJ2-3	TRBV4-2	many	TGTGCCAGCAGCCAAGAGATGATAGAGAGAATCAAAGATACGCAGTATTTT	CASSQEMIERIKDTQYF
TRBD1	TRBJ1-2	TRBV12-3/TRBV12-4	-	TGTGCCAGCAGTTTAGCTTCAGGGGGGATTTATGGCTACACCTTC	CASSLASGGIYGYTF
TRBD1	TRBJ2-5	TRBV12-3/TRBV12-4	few	TGTGCCAGCAGTTGGACAGGGTTACAAGAGACCCAGTACTTC	CASSWTGLQETQYF
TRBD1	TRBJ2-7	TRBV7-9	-	TGTGCCAGCAGCTTAGTCGGGACAGAAGTTGAGGAAGAGCAGTACTTC	CASSLVGTEVEEEQYF
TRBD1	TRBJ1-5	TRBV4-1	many	TGCGCCAGCAGCCCGCAACCGGGACAGGTAGGGCAGCCCCAGCATTTT	CASSPQPGQVGQPQHF
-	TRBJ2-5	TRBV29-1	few	TGCAGCGTACTCCGGGACGTAGCGGAGACCCAGTACTTC	CSVLRDVAETQYF
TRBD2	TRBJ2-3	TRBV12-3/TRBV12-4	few	TGTGCCAGCAAATTAGAGGCGGGAGGGGGGGGCCGTACGCAGTATTTT	CASKLEAGGGGRTQYF